This T cell receptor (beta chain) was recorded in a study of T cells in tuberculosis. Per germline, CDR1 SGHRS and CDR2 YFSETQ. V was shortened by 2 bases and J by 1 base, with 10 bases between the two germline ends. The CDR3 has 15 residues. Using immunoSEQ multiplex PCR, the repertoire was profiled, and TCRdb retains in-frame clones only, with some absent. The sample has roughly 41,000 clones, 90% to 95% seen once. The chain uses TRBV5-1 and TRBJ1-3; D might be TRBD1 (6 bases). The sample was PBMCs. This TCR was recovered from a donor between 10 and 35 years old with latent tuberculosis or without tuberculosis infection. Some clones in this sample may be carry-over from other donors' samples. In DNA, the CDR3 is TGCGCCAGCAGCTTAGGGGGGGCTTCTGGAAACACCATATATTTT. This translates into CASSLGGASGNTIYF. Together with reference TRBV5-1 and TRBJ1-3, the CDR3 gives the full variable domain: KAGVTQTPRYLIKTRGQQVTLSCSPISGHRSVSWYQQTPGQGLQFLFEYFSETQRNKGNFPGRFSGRQFSNSRSEMNVSTLELGDSALYLCASSLGGASGNTIYFGEGSWLTVV.